These 22 T cell receptor beta chains originate from one sample sequenced in a study of T cell clones after liver transplantation. Sequencing was performed with immunoSEQ multiplex PCR; in TCRdb, only in-frame clones are kept and a portion is missing. The sample lists about 15,000 clones, 82% occurring once. The sample in question was CD8+ T cells from blood, obtained approximately 50 months after liver transplant. The origin of the receptors is a human patient who received a liver transplant. Some T cells could come from the graft donor.

This clone was counted a few times. J is TRBJ2-3 and V is TRBV6-1, with 8 bases that match TRBD1. This CDR3 comprises 14 residues. V lost 4 bases to trimming and J lost 2 bases; unmatched junction nucleotides: 2. Germline CDR1 and CDR2: MNHNS and SASEGT. The chain's CDR3 is CASSGGQATDTQYF. CDR3 nucleotide sequence: TGTGCCAGCAGTGGGGGACAGGCCACAGATACGCAGTATTTT.

This clone is a singleton in its sample. The chain employs TRBV6-6 and TRBJ2-3; D gene ambiguous. The CDR3 loop spans 13 amino acids. Trimming removed 4 bases from V and 2 bases from J, with 7 bases in between. Germline values: CDR1 MNHNY, CDR2 SVGAGI (reference sequence). The CDR3 nucleotides read TGTGCCAGCAGTTGGACCTACACAGATACGCAGTATTTT. It is translated as CASSWTYTDTQYF.

The V gene is TRBV27, the J gene TRBJ2-1; 10 bases map to TRBD2. From germline, CDR1 is MNHEY and CDR2 SMNVEV (reference sequence). V was pared by 2 bases and J by 9 bases, with 4 bases of the junction left unmatched. The CDR3 loop spans 14 amino acids. The DNA of the CDR3 is TGTGCCAGCAGTTTAACTAGCGGGGTCCGTGAGCAGTTCTTC. It codes for CASSLTSGVREQFF.

The chain is built from TRBV19 and TRBJ1-4; D unclear. The CDR3 sequence is 14 residues long. Trimming took off 8 bases at V and 8 bases at J, with 18 bases between the two ends. CDR1 and CDR2 (germline): LNHDA, SQIVND (reference sequence). The CDR3 DNA sequence: TGTGCCAGTGCCGGACCAAGGTTTGGCGAAAAACTGTTTTTT. It encodes CASAGPRFGEKLFF.

The chain has TRBV19 and TRBJ2-4; D ambiguous. Germline-derived CDR1 and CDR2 are LNHDA and SQIVND (reference sequence). Trimming shortened V by 5 bases and J by 7 bases, and 12 bases separated the two germline ends. The CDR3 runs to 13 residues. CDR3 in amino acids: CASSYGVGNIQYF. The CDR3 nucleotides read TGTGCCAGTAGTTATGGAGTCGGGAACATTCAGTACTTC. Full variable domain (outside the CDR3, taken from reference TRBV19 and TRBJ2-4): DGGITQSPKYLFRKEGQNVTLSCEQNLNHDAMYWYRQDPGQGLRLIYYSQIVNDFQKGDIAEGYSVSREKKESFPLTVTSAQKNPTAFYLCASSYGVGNIQYFGAGTRLSVL.

This chain uses TRBV7-6 with TRBJ2-3; 8 nucleotides match TRBD2. Germline-derived CDR1 and CDR2 are SGHVS and FNYEAQ. J gave up 4 bases and V 2 bases, and 11 bases lay outside the gene matches. CDR3 length: 17 residues. The CDR3 sequence is CASSLSGSGSRADTQYF. Written as DNA, the CDR3 is TGTGCCAGCAGCTTAAGCGGGAGCGGGAGTAGGGCAGATACGCAGTATTTT.

The V gene is TRBV4-1, the J gene TRBJ2-2; TRBD2 might be the D (5 bases). The CDR3 has 15 amino acids. Germline-derived CDR1 and CDR2 are MGHRA and YSYEKL. Trimming cost V 2 bases and J 3 bases, with 10 bases left between them. CDR3 protein: CASSQPDGDTGELFF. The CDR3 nucleotides are TGCGCCAGCAGCCAACCCGACGGGGACACCGGGGAGCTGTTTTTT.

This clone ranks as hyperexpanded. V is TRBV28 and J is TRBJ1-2; unclear D gene. The V end lost 2 bases, the J end lost 3 bases, and 10 bases lay between the germline ends. The V gene's germline CDR1 is MDHEN and CDR2 SYDVKM. This CDR3 comprises 14 residues. As DNA, the CDR3 is TGTGCCAGCAGTTTAAACTCCTGGGACTATGGCTACACCTTC. Protein product: CASSLNSWDYGYTF.

V and J are TRBV7-8 and TRBJ2-5, with 10 bases lining up with TRBD1. Germline CDR1 SGHVS, CDR2 FQNEAQ. The CDR3 is 16 amino acids. Unmatched junction bases numbered 7, after V lost 1 base and J lost 5 bases. The CDR3 sequence: CASSLVGTGVAETQYF. Written as DNA, the CDR3 is TGTGCCAGCAGCTTAGTCGGGACAGGGGTTGCGGAGACCCAGTACTTC.

This clone was observed a handful of times. This chain connects TRBV7-6 to TRBJ2-2; D gene ambiguous. This CDR3 contains 12 residues. Germline CDR1 and CDR2: SGHVS and FNYEAQ. V was pared by 4 bases and J by 8 bases, with 8 bases between. CDR3 nucleotide sequence: TGTGCCAGCAGCTCCCACCTGGGGGAGCTGTTTTTT. Amino acids: CASSSHLGELFF.

The genes are TRBV7-2 and TRBJ1-6, with D perhaps TRBD1 (5 bases). CDR3 length equals 16 residues. V lost 5 bases and J lost 7, with 18 bases in between. Germline V CDR1 and CDR2: SGHTA, FQGNSA. This chain's CDR3 is CASSPVGKGWNSPLHF. The CDR3 nucleotides read TGTGCCAGCAGCCCAGTGGGTAAGGGGTGGAATTCACCCCTCCACTTT.

The CDR3 sequence is CASSLTGFPGYTF. The CDR3 DNA sequence: TGTGCCAGTAGCCTCACAGGGTTCCCTGGCTACACCTTC. The V gene is TRBV19, the J gene TRBJ1-2, with D perhaps TRBD1 (6 bases). This CDR3 has 13 amino acids. The germline V gene encodes CDR1 LNHDA and CDR2 SQIVND (reference sequence). V lost 6 bases and J 7 bases, leaving 15 bases between the germline ends.

The chain carries TRBV7-9 and TRBJ1-4; D gene ambiguous. CDR1 is SEHNR, CDR2 FQNEAQ, per germline (reference sequence). V was shortened by 4 bases and J by 6 bases, with 9 bases between the two germline ends. The CDR3 sequence is 13 residues long. The CDR3 reads CASSSVLDEKLFF. DNA of the CDR3: TGTGCCAGCAGCTCCGTACTAGATGAAAAACTGTTTTTT.

The CDR3 DNA sequence: TGCGCCAGCAGCTCCCGGGACAGGGGTCAAGAGACCCAGTACTTC. It specifies CASSSRDRGQETQYF. This chain joins TRBV5-1 and TRBJ2-5; 10 nucleotides align to TRBD1. With 3 bases clipped from V and 2 bases from J, the junction kept 4 bases outside the gene matches. The germline CDR1 and CDR2 sequences are SGHRS and YFSETQ. This CDR3 comprises 15 residues.

This clone has only a few counts. The chain is built from TRBV19 and TRBJ2-1; tentatively, D is TRBD1 (6 bases). Trimming left V 4 bases short and J 4 bases short, with 8 bases between. CDR3 length: 13 amino acids. Germline V gene data show CDR1 as LNHDA and CDR2 as SQIVND (reference sequence). CDR3 protein: CASSRGGYNEQFF. CDR3 nucleotides: TGTGCCAGTAGTAGAGGGGGTTACAATGAGCAGTTCTTC.

The chain employs TRBV19 and TRBJ2-2; D possibly uses TRBD1 or TRBD2 (6 bases each). Looked up from germline, CDR1 is LNHDA and CDR2 is SQIVND (reference sequence). This CDR3 has 16 amino acids. Trimming removed 3 bases from V and 2 bases from J, with 13 bases in between. As DNA, the CDR3 is TGTGCCAGTAGTATGTGGCAGGGGACTAACACCGGGGAGCTGTTTTTT. Residues: CASSMWQGTNTGELFF.

By sample share, this clone is medium-sized (0.01 to 0.1%). V is TRBV9 and J is TRBJ1-4; no clear D gene. The CDR3 spans 14 residues. CDR1 and CDR2 from the germline V gene are SGDLS and YYNGEE. The ends were cut back, 3 bases at V and 4 bases at J, with 10 bases in the middle. CDR3 DNA: TGTGCCAGCAGCGGTAACCCCAGTAATGAAAAACTGTTTTTT. Translated: CASSGNPSNEKLFF.

The chain employs TRBV5-1 and TRBJ2-2, with D perhaps assigned TRBD1 or TRBD2 (5 bases each). The CDR3 contains 16 residues. From germline, CDR1 is SGHRS and CDR2 YFSETQ. V lost 2 bases to trimming and J lost 6 bases, with 17 bases between them. DNA of the CDR3: TGCGCCAGCAGCTTCCGAAGGGACGGATCGTCCGGGGAGCTGTTTTTT. This translates into CASSFRRDGSSGELFF.

This clone was counted between two and nine times. This chain links TRBV19 with TRBJ2-2; 9 bases align to TRBD1. The CDR3 has 16 residues. The V segment lost 5 bases and the J segment 6 bases; nucleotides outside the gene matches: 10. Per the germline V gene, CDR1 is LNHDA and CDR2 is SQIVND (reference sequence). CDR3 protein: CASSLTGGGFAGELFF. CDR3 bases: TGTGCCAGTAGTCTTACAGGGGGCGGTTTCGCCGGGGAGCTGTTTTTT.

The gene calls are TRBV7-7 and TRBJ2-1; weak D call: TRBD2 (5 bases). Trimming took off 6 bases at V and 6 bases at J, with 27 bases between the two ends. CDR1 and CDR2 from the germline V gene are SSHAT and FNYEAQ (reference sequence). This CDR3 has 18 amino acids. CDR3 sequence (DNA): TGTGCCAGCAGTAAAGAGGCGGGCGTACCAGTTCGTGGCAATGAGCAGTTCTTC. It specifies CASSKEAGVPVRGNEQFF.

In its sample, this clone was seen once. The chain links TRBV30 to TRBJ1-2, with D possibly matching TRBD1 (5 bases). The CDR3 length is 15 residues. V gave up 0 bases and J gave up 2 bases, with 13 bases separating them. CDR1 is GTSNPN, CDR2 SVGIG, per germline (reference sequence). Here the CDR3 reads CAWSVPPRDNYGYTF. DNA of the CDR3: TGTGCCTGGAGTGTCCCCCCGCGGGACAACTATGGCTACACCTTC.

This clone came up once. This chain connects TRBV28 to TRBJ2-1; D gene unclear. The CDR3 has 13 amino acids. Per germline, CDR1 MDHEN and CDR2 SYDVKM. V was cut by 3 bases and J by 7 bases, with 10 bases left in between. The CDR3 DNA is TGTGCCAGCAGTTTCTCGATCCTGAATGAGCAGTTCTTC. This translates into CASSFSILNEQFF.